Below, 13 T cell receptor beta chains from the same sample are listed, as sequenced in a study of T cell responses to AZD1222 COVID-19 vaccine. Clones were read by immunoSEQ multiplex PCR, and TCRdb kept only the in-frame ones, dropping some. This table holds about 82,000 clones, 90% found once. The sample here was peripheral blood, taken on day 0 of AZD1222 vaccination. The receptor source for this set is an adult in good health.

J is TRBJ1-4 and V is TRBV7-2; a weak D match, TRBD1 (6 bases). The germline V and J ends were trimmed by 5 bases and 3 bases, with 16 bases remaining between them. This CDR3 contains 16 residues. The germline CDR1 and CDR2 sequences are SGHTA and FQGNSA. The CDR3 is CASSQNRASSNEKLFF. CDR3 in DNA: TGTGCCAGCAGCCAAAACAGGGCTTCATCTAATGAAAAACTGTTTTTT.

The chain recombines TRBV19 with TRBJ1-6; D not certain. The germline V gene encodes CDR1 LNHDA and CDR2 SQIVND (reference sequence). This CDR3 comprises 15 residues. V shed 4 bases and J shed 8 bases, with 15 bases lying between them. The CDR3 spells CASSTEARQYSPLHF. Here the CDR3 DNA reads TGTGCCAGTAGTACCGAAGCCCGGCAGTATTCACCCCTCCACTTT.

This chain links TRBV11-2 with TRBJ2-2; tentative D call: TRBD1 (6 bases). CDR1 is SGHAT, CDR2 FQNNGV, per germline. This CDR3 has 18 amino acids. Deletions cut 1 base from V and 4 bases from J, with 19 bases between. In DNA form, the CDR3 reads TGTGCCAGCAGCTTAGTTGTGGGGGCGCGGGCTGTCACCGGGGAGCTGTTTTTT. Its protein is CASSLVVGARAVTGELFF.

The chain combines TRBV25-1 with TRBJ1-4, with D uncertain. CDR1 and CDR2 from the germline V gene are MGHDK and SYGVNS. V was cut by 3 bases and J by 0 bases, with 8 bases left in between. This CDR3 contains 15 residues. The DNA for the CDR3 is TGTGCCAGCAGTGATAGAGGGACAACTAATGAAAAACTGTTTTTT. Translating gives CASSDRGTTNEKLFF. The full variable domain, its missing parts supplied by reference TRBV25-1 and TRBJ1-4, is EADIYQTPRYLVIGTGKKITLECSQTMGHDKMYWYQQDPGMELHLIHYSYGVNSTEKGDLSSESTVSRIRTEHFPLTLESARPSHTSQYLCASSDRGTTNEKLFFGSGTQLSVL.

The CDR3 loop reads CASSSGRNSPLHF. The CDR3 DNA reads TGTGCCAGCAGTTCAGGGCGAAATTCACCCCTCCACTTT. The rearrangement links TRBV2 to TRBJ1-6; weak D call: TRBD1 (5 bases). CDR3 length: 13 amino acids. Per the germline V gene, CDR1 is SNHLY and CDR2 is FYNNEI. Deletions cut 5 bases from V and 7 bases from J, with 9 bases between.

This chain uses TRBV5-6 with TRBJ1-4; possible D gene TRBD1, 5 bases. V lost 4 bases and J lost 8, with 15 bases in between. Per the germline V gene, CDR1 is SGHDT and CDR2 is YYEEEE. The CDR3 contains 14 residues. The CDR3 is CASSPDSRAEKLFF. For the CDR3, the DNA is TGTGCCAGCAGCCCCGATTCCAGGGCGGAAAAACTGTTTTTT. Using reference TRBV5-6 and TRBJ1-4 for the parts outside the CDR3, the full variable domain is DAGVTQSPTHLIKTRGQQVTLRCSPKSGHDTVSWYQQALGQGPQFIFQYYEEEERQRGNFPDRFSGHQFPNYSSELNVNALLLGDSALYLCASSPDSRAEKLFFGSGTQLSVL.

The chain employs TRBV7-6 and TRBJ2-7; D perhaps matches TRBD2 (5 bases). The CDR3 loop spans 15 amino acids. Deletions cut 1 base from V and 4 bases from J, with 14 bases between. CDR1 is SGHVS and CDR2 is FNYEAQ in the germline V gene. The CDR3, as DNA: TGTGCCAGCAGCTTAGTACGGGGATTGGCGTACGAGCAGTACTTC. The encoded protein is CASSLVRGLAYEQYF.

This chain links TRBV9 with TRBJ2-3, with 8 bases that match TRBD2. V trimming: 0 bases; J trimming: 4 bases; junction bases outside the gene matches: 1. The length of the CDR3 is 14 residues. Germline-derived CDR1 and CDR2 are SGDLS and YYNGEE. The CDR3 here is CASSVAGGPDTQYF. Written as DNA, the CDR3 is TGTGCCAGCAGCGTAGCGGGGGGGCCAGATACGCAGTATTTT.

V and J are TRBV12-3 or TRBV12-4 and TRBJ1-1; 8 positions match TRBD1. Losses at the gene ends were 11 bases for V and 3 bases for J; bases not matched to a gene: 8. This CDR3 has 13 residues. CDR3 residues: CACSPGGYTEAFF. CDR3 nucleotide sequence: TGTGCCTGCTCCCCAGGGGGCTACACTGAAGCTTTCTTT.

The V call is TRBV6-5, the J call TRBJ2-2, with 7 bases lining up with TRBD2. The V gene end was trimmed by 10 bases and the J gene end by 4 bases; junction bases not matched to a gene: 6. The germline V gene encodes CDR1 MNHEY and CDR2 SVGAGI. This CDR3 comprises 13 residues. This chain's CDR3 is CATNTGGTGELFF. DNA of the CDR3: TGTGCCACCAACACGGGGGGCACCGGGGAGCTGTTTTTT.

The rearrangement uses TRBV3-1 (or the pseudogene TRBV3-2) and TRBJ1-1, with TRBD1 as a possible D gene (5 bases). This CDR3 has 16 residues. Germline loops: CDR1 LGHDT, CDR2 YNNKEL (reference sequence). V lost 2 bases to trimming and J lost 3 bases, with 16 bases between them. CDR3 region: CASSQNPGTPHTEAFF. For the CDR3, the DNA is TGTGCCAGCAGCCAAAATCCGGGGACGCCTCACACTGAAGCTTTCTTT.

This chain links TRBV5-4 with TRBJ2-2; 9 bases align to TRBD1. Germline CDR1 reads SGHNT; CDR2 reads YYREEE (reference sequence). The CDR3 covers 15 residues. Trimming took 7 bases from V and 4 from J; bases not matched to a gene: 8. CDR3 nucleotides: TGTGCCAGCGGCACAGGGGGCTGGAGCACCGGGGAGCTGTTTTTT. It yields the protein CASGTGGWSTGELFF.

The chain carries TRBV9 and TRBJ1-3; D remains unclear. CDR1 and CDR2 (germline): SGDLS, YYNGEE. CDR3 length equals 13 residues. Trimming shortened V by 4 bases and J by 7 bases, and 12 bases separated the two germline ends. CDR3 sequence reads: CASSPGERNTIYF. CDR3 nucleotides: TGTGCCAGCAGCCCCGGGGAAAGGAACACCATATATTTT.